This T cell receptor beta chain emerged from a study of shared clonotypes between healthy human individuals. General study results and limits: Unshared clonotypes carried lower generation probabilities than those common to all four donors.

Sorted-subset replicate PCR reactions contained 200 to 250 ng DNA, corresponding to about 30,000 T cell genomes. TCRdb's copy holds only in-frame clones and misses some; the assay was immunoSEQ multiplex PCR. The sample records millions of clones, approximately 94% being singletons. The CDR3 is 14 amino acids. Germline V gene sequence: CDR1 MNHEY, CDR2 SMNVEV (reference sequence). The V end was cut by 5 bases, the J end by 1 base, with 11 bases between. Notes on this clone: As yet, its antigen is unknown.

Input material: naive CD4+ T cells sorted from blood. Subset noted: CD45RA+ positively selected. The sequence came from a man younger than 35 in good health. The chain has TRBV27 and TRBJ1-1; unclear D gene. DNA for the CDR3: TGTGCCAGCAGTGCCGTGACTGGGAACACTGAAGCTTTCTTT. Amino acid sequence: CASSAVTGNTEAFF.